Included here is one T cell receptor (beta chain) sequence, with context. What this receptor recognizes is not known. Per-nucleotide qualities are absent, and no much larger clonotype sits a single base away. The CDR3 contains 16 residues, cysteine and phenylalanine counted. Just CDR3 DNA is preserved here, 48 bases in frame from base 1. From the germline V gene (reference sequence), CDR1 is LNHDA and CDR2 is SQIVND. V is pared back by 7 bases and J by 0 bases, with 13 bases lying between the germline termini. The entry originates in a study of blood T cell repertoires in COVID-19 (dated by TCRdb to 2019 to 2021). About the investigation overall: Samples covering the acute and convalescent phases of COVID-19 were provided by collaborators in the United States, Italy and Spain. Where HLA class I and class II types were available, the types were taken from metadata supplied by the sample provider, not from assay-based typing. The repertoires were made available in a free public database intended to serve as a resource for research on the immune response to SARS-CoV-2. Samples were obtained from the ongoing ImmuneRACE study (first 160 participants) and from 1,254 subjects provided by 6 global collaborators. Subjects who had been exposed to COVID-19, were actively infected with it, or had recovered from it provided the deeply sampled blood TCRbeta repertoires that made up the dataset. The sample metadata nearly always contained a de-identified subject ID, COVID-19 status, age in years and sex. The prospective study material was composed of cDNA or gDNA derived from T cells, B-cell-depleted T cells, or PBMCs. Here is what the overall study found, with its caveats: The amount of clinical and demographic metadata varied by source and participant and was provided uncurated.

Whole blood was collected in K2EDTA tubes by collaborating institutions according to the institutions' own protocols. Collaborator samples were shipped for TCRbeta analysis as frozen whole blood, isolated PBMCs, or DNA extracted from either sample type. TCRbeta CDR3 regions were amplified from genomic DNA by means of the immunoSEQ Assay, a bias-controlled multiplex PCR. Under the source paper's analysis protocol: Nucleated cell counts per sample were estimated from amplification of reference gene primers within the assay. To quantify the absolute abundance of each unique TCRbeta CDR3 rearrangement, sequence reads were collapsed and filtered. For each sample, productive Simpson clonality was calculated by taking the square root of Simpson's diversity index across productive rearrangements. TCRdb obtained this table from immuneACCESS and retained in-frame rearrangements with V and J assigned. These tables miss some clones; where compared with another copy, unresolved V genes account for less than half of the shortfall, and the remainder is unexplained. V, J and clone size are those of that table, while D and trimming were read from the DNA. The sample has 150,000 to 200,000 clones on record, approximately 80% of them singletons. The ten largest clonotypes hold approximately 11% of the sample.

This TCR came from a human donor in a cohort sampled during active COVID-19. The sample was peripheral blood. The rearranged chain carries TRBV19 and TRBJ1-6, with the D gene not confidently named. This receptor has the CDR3 CASKLGISSYNSPLHF. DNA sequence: TGTGCCAGTAAGCTCGGTATTAGCTCCTATAATTCACCCCTCCACTTT.